Sequencing of this T cell receptor beta chain was carried out in a study of CD8+ T cells in alopecia areata. Overall study context: Percent affected scalp area, the SALT score, rated treated patients' severity.

Treatment meaning: oral pan-JAK inhibitor, 5-10 mg twice daily. Investigators isolated RNA and reverse transcribed it into cDNA to act as the sequencing template. The assay was immunoSEQ multiplex PCR, and TCRdb's table has in-frame clones only and misses some. The data show approximately 180,000 clones, approximately 57% seen once. Per germline, CDR1 SGHRS and CDR2 YFSETQ. V was shortened by 2 bases and J by 3 bases, with 7 bases between the two germline ends. The CDR3 consists of 13 residues. Study results and limitations: Persistence during tofacitinib was seen for many expanded lesional clones in scalp and blood. Scalp clonality and expanded CD8+ clones among the top 100 showed significant decreases with tofacitinib.

On this clone itself: Its antigen is as yet unknown. Different DNA sequences within this sample yield the same CDR3.

The source material was CD4+ T cells sorted from blood, sampled at week 24, from a patient treated with tofacitinib. This chain joins TRBV5-1 and TRBJ2-3, with D perhaps matching TRBD1 or TRBD2 (6 bases each). This clonotype originated in a human donor with alopecia areata. CDR3 sequence (DNA): TGCGCCAGCAGCTTAGGGGGGACAGATACGCAGTATTTT. It translates to CASSLGGTDTQYF.